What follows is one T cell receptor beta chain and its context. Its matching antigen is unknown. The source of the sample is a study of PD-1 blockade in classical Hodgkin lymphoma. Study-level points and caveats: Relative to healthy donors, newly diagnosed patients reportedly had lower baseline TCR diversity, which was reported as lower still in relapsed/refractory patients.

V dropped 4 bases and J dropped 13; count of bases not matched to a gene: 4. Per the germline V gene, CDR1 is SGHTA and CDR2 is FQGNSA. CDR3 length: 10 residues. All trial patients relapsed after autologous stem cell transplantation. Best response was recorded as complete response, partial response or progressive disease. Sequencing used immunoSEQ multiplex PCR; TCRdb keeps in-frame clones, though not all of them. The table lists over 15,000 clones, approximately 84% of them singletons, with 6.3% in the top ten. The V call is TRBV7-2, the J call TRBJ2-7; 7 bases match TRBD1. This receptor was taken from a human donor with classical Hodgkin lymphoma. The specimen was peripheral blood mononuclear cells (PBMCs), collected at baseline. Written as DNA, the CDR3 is TGTGCCAGCAGCTCTGGGACAGCTTACTTC. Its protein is CASSSGTAYF. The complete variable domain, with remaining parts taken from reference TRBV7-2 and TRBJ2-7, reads GAGVSQSPSNKVTEKGKDVELRCDPISGHTALYWYRQSLGQGLEFLIYFQGNSAPDKSGLPSDRFSAERTGGSVSTLTIQRTQQEDSAVYLCASSSGTAYFGPGTRLTVT.